This TCR beta chain emerged from a study of early T cells in non-severe SARS-CoV-2 infection. Attachment of unique molecular identifiers was made to individual cDNA molecules. TCRdb used MiXCR to reprocess the 5' RACE reads, holding one entry per CDR3 protein. The sample yields around 55,000 distinct CDR3 sequences, 9.5% to 15% seen once. This clonotype has at least ten counts. Sequenced sample: whole blood. The sequence came from an adult who was a healthcare worker with PCR-confirmed SARS-CoV-2 infection or an uninfected control (not recorded which).

The CDR3 sequence: CASRDKGDRGRVGEQFF. In nucleotides, the CDR3 is TGTGCCAGCAGAGATAAAGGGGACAGGGGGCGTGTAGGGGAGCAGTTCTTC. This chain links TRBV6-1 with TRBJ2-1; 12 bases align to TRBD1. Germline V lookup: CDR1 MNHNS, CDR2 SASEGT. V lost 6 bases and J lost 10; bases outside the gene matches: 16. The CDR3 loop spans 17 amino acids.